The entry below gives a single T cell receptor (beta chain) sequence along with its context. RNA was extracted with the RNeasy kit, and a quantity of about 0.45 to 1 ug was reverse transcribed using random hexamers. In TCRdb, the immunoSEQ multiplex PCR reads were re-called with MiXCR into one record per CDR3 protein. The table records about 130,000 distinct CDR3 sequences, about 95% of them present only once. This sample stems from a study of CD8 T cells in Susac syndrome. Through negative isolation, CD4+ and CD8+ T cells were obtained, while TEMRA cells were enriched using FACS. Sequenced sample: CD4+ T cells from PBMCs. The clonotype originates from a human donor in good health.

CDR3 sequence (DNA): TGCGCCAGCAGTTCGACAGGGGCCGCGGGGACCCAGTACTTC. Its protein product is CASSSTGAAGTQYF. This rearrangement joins TRBV23-1 to TRBJ2-5, with 8 bases that match TRBD1. TRBV23-1 has ORF status, its function being uncertain. This CDR3 is built from 14 residues. J lost 7 bases, V lost 5 bases, and 9 bases had no gene match.